What follows are 24 T cell receptor beta chains derived from one specimen sequenced in a study of shared clonotypes between healthy human individuals. Repertoires were generated with immunoSEQ multiplex PCR, while TCRdb's copy carries only in-frame clones and drops some. The sample shows 550,000 to 750,000 clones, just over 90% of them seen only once. CD45RO-negative cells were positively selected for CCR7, leaving out terminally differentiated effector memory CD45RA+ cells. Sequenced: naive CD8+ T cells sorted from blood. The receptors shown here come from a man younger than 45 in good health.

The J gene is TRBJ2-3, the V gene TRBV28; either TRBD1 or TRBD2 may supply D (7 bases each). CDR3 size: 16 residues. Trimming removed 5 bases from V and 2 bases from J, with 17 bases in between. Germline assignment: CDR1 MDHEN and CDR2 SYDVKM. The CDR3 DNA reads as TGTGCCAGCAGTCCAGACAGGGAGGGGGACACAGATACGCAGTATTTT. Its translation: CASSPDREGDTDTQYF. The variable domain in full, completed from reference TRBV28 and TRBJ2-3, reads DVKVTQSSRYLVKRTGEKVFLECVQDMDHENMFWYRQDPGLGLRLIYFSYDVKMKEKGDIPEGYSVSREKKERFSLILESASTNQTSMYLCASSPDREGDTDTQYFGPGTRLTVL.

The gene calls are TRBV15 and TRBJ2-1; TRBD2 matches 8 bases. V lost 1 base and J lost 2; bases outside the gene matches: 10. CDR3 size: 18 residues. Germline CDR1 reads LNHNV; CDR2 reads YYDKDF (reference sequence). DNA of the CDR3: TGTGCCACCAGCAGAGTCATGCCAGCGGGAGACGCCTACAATGAGCAGTTCTTC. This translates into CATSRVMPAGDAYNEQFF.

This clone showed up just once. The J gene is TRBJ1-5, the V gene TRBV21-1. TRBV21-1 is noted as a pseudogene. This CDR3 has 20 amino acids. CDR3 bases: TGTGCCAGCAGCATCCGCTCCGCACGGGGGAGGGCTAATAGCAATCAGCCCCAGCATTTT. It yields the protein CASSIRSARGRANSNQPQHF.

The V gene is TRBV4-1, the J gene TRBJ1-1; D remains unclear. Germline loops: CDR1 MGHRA, CDR2 YSYEKL. The CDR3 extends over 14 amino acids. V lost 4 bases and J lost 5, with 14 bases in between. In nucleotides, the CDR3 is TGCGCCAGCAGCCTCACACATTCGGGGACTGAAGCTTTCTTT. Translation: CASSLTHSGTEAFF.

The chain joins TRBV18 to TRBJ2-1; tentative D call: TRBD2 (5 bases). This CDR3 contains 15 residues. CDR1 and CDR2 (germline): KGHSH, LQKENI. Trimming removed 8 bases from V and 1 base from J, with 15 bases in between. The CDR3, as DNA: TGTGCCAGCCTCAGGCCCGAGGGATCCTACAATGAGCAGTTCTTC. It encodes CASLRPEGSYNEQFF.

The chain links TRBV11-2 to TRBJ2-5; 7 nucleotides line up with TRBD2. This CDR3 has 14 amino acids. The germline CDR1 and CDR2 sequences are SGHAT and FQNNGV. J lost 5 bases, V lost 3 bases, and 6 bases had no gene match. This CDR3 is CASSLNRDYETQYF. The CDR3 DNA follows: TGTGCCAGCAGCTTGAACCGGGACTATGAGACCCAGTACTTC.

The rearrangement links TRBV11-2 to TRBJ2-1, with TRBD2 identical over 12 bases. CDR1 SGHAT and CDR2 FQNNGV come from the germline V gene. The ends lost 6 bases at V and 6 bases at J; junction bases unmatched: 3. This CDR3 is built from 14 residues. The CDR3 spells CASSLAGGSNEQFF. In nucleotides, the CDR3 is TGTGCCAGCAGTCTAGCGGGAGGGAGCAATGAGCAGTTCTTC.

This sequence joins TRBV29-1 and TRBJ1-2; D perhaps matches TRBD1 (5 bases). The CDR3 totals 15 residues. The V gene lost 0 bases and the J gene lost 4 bases, with 15 bases spanning the gap. Looked up from germline, CDR1 is SQVTM and CDR2 is ANQGSEA. CDR3 sequence reads: CSVEDRNRKGYGYTF. The DNA for the CDR3 is TGCAGCGTTGAAGATCGGAACAGGAAGGGCTATGGCTACACCTTC.

The J gene is TRBJ2-1, the V gene TRBV28; 7 nucleotides match TRBD1. The junction had 13 bases not matched to a gene; V was cut back by 7 bases and J by 7 bases. Germline lookup yields CDR1 MDHEN and CDR2 SYDVKM. The CDR3 runs 15 residues. The CDR3 loop reads CASKPRLKQGNEQFF. The CDR3 coding sequence is TGTGCCAGCAAACCCCGACTTAAACAGGGGAATGAGCAGTTCTTC.

V gene TRBV12-5 combines with J gene TRBJ2-1; 9 bases match TRBD2. CDR1 is LGHNT and CDR2 is FRNRAP in the germline V gene. The CDR3 is 17 amino acids. V was pared by 7 bases and J by 9 bases, with 19 bases of the junction left unmatched. CDR3 DNA sequence: TGTGCTAGTGCCCCCTCCTTCCTAGCGGGAAACGTTAGTGAGCAGTTCTTC. Its translation: CASAPSFLAGNVSEQFF.

This clone came up once. The chain combines TRBV11-1 with TRBJ2-3; D could derive from TRBD1 or TRBD2 (5 bases each). Trimming removed 10 bases from V and 0 bases from J, with 14 bases in between. Germline V gene sequence: CDR1 SGHAT, CDR2 FQDESV (reference sequence). The CDR3 sequence is 14 residues long. Written as DNA, the CDR3 is TGTGCCATCAAGGCCGGGACGAGCACAGATACGCAGTATTTT. Protein product: CAIKAGTSTDTQYF.

The chain is built from TRBV14 and TRBJ2-1; no clear D. There are 17 residues in the CDR3. Germline V lookup: CDR1 SGHDN, CDR2 FVKESK. The V end was cut by 3 bases, the J end by 0 bases, with 15 bases between. Here the CDR3 reads CASSQSLSAGSYNEQFF. CDR3 nucleotide sequence: TGTGCCAGCAGCCAGAGTCTTTCCGCCGGCTCCTACAATGAGCAGTTCTTC.

This rearrangement joins TRBV11-3 to TRBJ2-1; D not certain. The V end lost 4 bases, the J end lost 7 bases, and 14 bases lay between the germline ends. Germline V gene lookup returns CDR1 SGHNT and CDR2 YENEEA. CDR3 length: 14 residues. CDR3: CASSSPVAANEQFF. The CDR3, as DNA: TGTGCCAGCAGCTCCCCGGTGGCGGCGAATGAGCAGTTCTTC.

The rearrangement joins TRBV5-6 to TRBJ1-2; unclear D gene. This CDR3 comprises 14 residues. The V end lost 1 base, the J end lost 6 bases, and 13 bases lay between the germline ends. Germline V gives CDR1 SGHDT, CDR2 YYEEEE. CDR3 amino acids: CASSLSRVSDGYTF. The DNA for the CDR3 is TGTGCCAGCAGCTTGAGTCGGGTTTCGGATGGCTACACCTTC.

The gene calls are TRBV4-2 and TRBJ1-2; D unresolved. The CDR3 totals 14 residues. Germline loops: CDR1 LGHNA, CDR2 YNFKEQ. V lost 2 bases and J lost 5, with 12 bases in between. CDR3 in DNA: TGTGCCAGCAGCCAACGTACGGGAGGATATGGCTACACCTTC. Residues: CASSQRTGGYGYTF.

The chain recombines TRBV5-1 with TRBJ2-3, with D perhaps matching TRBD2 (5 bases). Germline CDR1 and CDR2: SGHRS and YFSETQ. V lost 4 bases and J lost 0, with 15 bases in between. This CDR3 has 16 amino acids. The CDR3 region has the DNA TGCGCCAGCAGCCTGGTGGGAGCGGAGAGCACAGATACGCAGTATTTT. Translating it yields CASSLVGAESTDTQYF.

The chain couples TRBV9 to TRBJ2-3; D is possibly TRBD1 or TRBD2 (5 bases each). The CDR3 covers 13 residues. CDR1 and CDR2 (germline): SGDLS, YYNGEE. Trimming removed 1 base from V and 5 bases from J, with 8 bases in between. The CDR3 is CASSVQGEDTQYF. The CDR3 DNA reads TGTGCCAGCAGCGTACAGGGAGAAGATACGCAGTATTTT.

The chain uses TRBV11-2 and TRBJ2-7; D unclear. Trimming pared 5 bases from V and 7 bases from J, leaving 6 bases between. The CDR3 contains 10 residues. CDR1 and CDR2 from the germline V gene are SGHAT and FQNNGV. CDR3 in DNA: TGTGCCAGCAGCGCTGGGGAGCAGTACTTC. Amino acid sequence: CASSAGEQYF.

This clone turned up a few times. The rearrangement links TRBV18 to TRBJ2-3; D gene uncertain. V gave up 1 base and J gave up 1 base, with 9 bases separating them. The CDR3 length is 15 residues. Looked up from germline, CDR1 is KGHSH and CDR2 is LQKENI. The DNA for the CDR3 is TGTGCCAGCTCACCACAAGGGTCAGGCACAGATACGCAGTATTTT. It yields the protein CASSPQGSGTDTQYF.

The CDR3 is CASSPVGSSTDTQYF. For the CDR3, the DNA is TGTGCCAGCTCACCTGTCGGGAGTAGCACAGATACGCAGTATTTT. V is TRBV18 and J is TRBJ2-3, with a possible D match to TRBD2 (6 bases). Looked up from germline, CDR1 is KGHSH and CDR2 is LQKENI. CDR3 length equals 15 residues. V was shortened by 3 bases and J by 0 bases, with 10 bases between the two germline ends. The variable domain in full, with the rest retrieved from reference TRBV18 and TRBJ2-3, is NAGVMQNPRHLVRRRGQEARLRCSPMKGHSHVYWYRQLPEEGLKFMVYLQKENIIDESGMPKERFSAEFPKEGPSILRIQQVVRGDSAAYFCASSPVGSSTDTQYFGPGTRLTVL.

The chain couples TRBV4-1 to TRBJ2-1; 13 bases line up with TRBD2. The junction had 6 bases not matched to a gene; V was cut back by 1 base and J by 9 bases. Germline V gene data show CDR1 as MGHRA and CDR2 as YSYEKL. The CDR3 contains 16 residues. The CDR3 DNA reads TGCGCCAGCAGCCAAGCTGGACTAGCGGGAGTCGGTGAGCAGTTCTTC. It specifies CASSQAGLAGVGEQFF.

This clone was seen a few times. This chain joins TRBV5-6 and TRBJ2-1, with 14 nucleotides matching TRBD2. The J segment lost 9 bases and the V segment lost 0 bases, leaving 2 bases of the junction unmatched. Germline values: CDR1 SGHDT, CDR2 YYEEEE. The CDR3 length is 15 residues. The CDR3 DNA reads as TGTGCCAGCAGCTTGGGACTAGCGGGAGGGGGTGAGCAGTTCTTC. It specifies CASSLGLAGGGEQFF.

The chain is built from TRBV4-1 and TRBJ2-5; TRBD2 agrees at 10 bases. Germline CDR1 is MGHRA and CDR2 is YSYEKL. The J segment lost 3 bases and the V segment lost 2 bases, leaving 0 bases of the junction unmatched. This CDR3 has 14 amino acids. CDR3 in DNA: TGCGCCAGCAGCCAACTAGCGGGAGAAGAGACCCAGTACTTC. The encoded protein is CASSQLAGEETQYF.

CDR3 DNA sequence: TGTGCCAGCAGCTTTTTCATCGTTGGGGCCAACGTCCTGACTTTC. Its translation: CASSFFIVGANVLTF. The gene calls are TRBV11-2 and TRBJ2-6; D remains ambiguous. Trimming pared 3 bases from V and 3 bases from J, leaving 9 bases between. This CDR3 has 15 amino acids. Per the germline V gene, CDR1 is SGHAT and CDR2 is FQNNGV.